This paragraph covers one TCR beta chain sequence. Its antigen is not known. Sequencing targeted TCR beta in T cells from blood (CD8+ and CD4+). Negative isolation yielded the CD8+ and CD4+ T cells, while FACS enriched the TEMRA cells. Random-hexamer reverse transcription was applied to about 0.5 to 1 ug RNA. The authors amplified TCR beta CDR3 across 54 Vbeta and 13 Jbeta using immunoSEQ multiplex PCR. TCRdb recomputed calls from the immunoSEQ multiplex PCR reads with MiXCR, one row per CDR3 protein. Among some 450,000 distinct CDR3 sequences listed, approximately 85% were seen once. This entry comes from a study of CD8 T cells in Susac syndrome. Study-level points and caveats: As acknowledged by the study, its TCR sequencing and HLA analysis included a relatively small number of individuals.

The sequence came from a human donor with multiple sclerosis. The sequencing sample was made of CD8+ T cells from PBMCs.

The CDR3 here is CASTALAGGNEQFF. The DNA for the CDR3 is TGTGCCAGCACGGCACTAGCGGGAGGCAATGAGCAGTTCTTC. The rearrangement links TRBV12-3 or TRBV12-4 to TRBJ2-1; TRBD2 agrees at 12 bases. V shed 7 bases and J 6 bases; nucleotides not matched to a gene: 4. There are 14 residues in the CDR3.